The T cell receptor beta chain under discussion was sequenced for a study of blood T cell repertoires in COVID-19. Assay used: immunoSEQ multiplex PCR; TCRdb lists only in-frame clones, some missing. The sample has tens of thousands of clones, around 88% seen once. The sequenced sample consisted of peripheral blood. The sequence came from a human donor with active COVID-19. The donor label of this sample is uncertain.

The CDR3 protein is CATLFRGIYNEQFF. The DNA for the CDR3 is TGTGCCACTCTATTCAGGGGGATCTACAATGAGCAGTTCTTC. The chain joins TRBV28 to TRBJ2-1, with 7 nucleotides matching TRBD1. Losses at the gene ends were 10 bases for V and 3 bases for J; bases not matched to a gene: 9. The CDR3 has 14 residues. Germline loops: CDR1 MDHEN, CDR2 SYDVKM.